The source of this T cell receptor (beta chain) is a study of CD8 T cells in Susac syndrome. General study results and limits: An acknowledgment was made by the study that its TCR sequencing and HLA analysis involved relatively few individuals.

Germline loops: CDR1 SGHAT, CDR2 FQNNGV. Between the trimmed V and J ends, which lost 5 bases and 8 bases, there was a span of 7 bases. The CDR3 extends over 11 amino acids. Remarks on this clonotype: As yet, its antigen is unknown.

With random hexamers, roughly 0.45 to 1 ug RNA was reverse transcribed. Multiplex immunoSEQ PCR targeted 54 Vbeta and 13 Jbeta TCR beta segments. TCRdb re-analysed the immunoSEQ multiplex PCR reads in MiXCR, keeping a single row per CDR3 protein. The table has about 200,000 distinct CDR3 sequences, approximately 95% seen once. The clonotype was recovered from a human donor in good health. The rearrangement links TRBV11-2 to TRBJ2-4, with D perhaps TRBD2 (6 bases). Input material: CD4+ T cells from PBMCs. The CDR3 protein is CASSPGDIQYF. The CDR3 nucleotides read TGTGCCAGCAGCCCGGGGGACATTCAGTACTTC.